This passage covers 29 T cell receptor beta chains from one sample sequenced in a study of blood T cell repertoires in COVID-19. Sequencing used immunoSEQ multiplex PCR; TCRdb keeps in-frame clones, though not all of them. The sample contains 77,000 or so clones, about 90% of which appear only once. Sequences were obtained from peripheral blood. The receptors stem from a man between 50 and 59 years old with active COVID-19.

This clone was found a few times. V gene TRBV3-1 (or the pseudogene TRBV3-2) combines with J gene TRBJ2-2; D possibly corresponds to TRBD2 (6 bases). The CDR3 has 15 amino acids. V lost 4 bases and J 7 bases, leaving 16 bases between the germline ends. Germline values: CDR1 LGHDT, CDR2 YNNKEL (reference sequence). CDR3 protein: CASSPGSGEVGELFF. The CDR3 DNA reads TGTGCCAGCAGCCCAGGGTCCGGGGAGGTCGGGGAGCTGTTTTTT.

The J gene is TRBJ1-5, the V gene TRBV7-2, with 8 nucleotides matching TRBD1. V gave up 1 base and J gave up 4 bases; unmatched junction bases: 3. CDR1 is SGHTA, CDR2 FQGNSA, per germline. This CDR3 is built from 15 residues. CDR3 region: CASSLGDRRNQPQHF. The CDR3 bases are TGTGCCAGCAGCTTAGGGGACAGGAGAAATCAGCCCCAGCATTTT.

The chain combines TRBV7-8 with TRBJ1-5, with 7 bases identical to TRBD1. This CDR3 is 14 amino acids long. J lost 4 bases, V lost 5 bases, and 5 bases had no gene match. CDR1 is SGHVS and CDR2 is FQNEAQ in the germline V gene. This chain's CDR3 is CASSPDRENQPQHF. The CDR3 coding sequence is TGTGCCAGCAGCCCCGACAGGGAAAATCAGCCCCAGCATTTT. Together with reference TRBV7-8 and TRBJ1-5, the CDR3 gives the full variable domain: GAGVSQSPRYKVAKRGQDVALRCDPISGHVSLFWYQQALGQGPEFLTYFQNEAQLDKSGLPSDRFFAERPEGSVSTLKIQRTQQEDSAVYLCASSPDRENQPQHFGDGTRLSIL.

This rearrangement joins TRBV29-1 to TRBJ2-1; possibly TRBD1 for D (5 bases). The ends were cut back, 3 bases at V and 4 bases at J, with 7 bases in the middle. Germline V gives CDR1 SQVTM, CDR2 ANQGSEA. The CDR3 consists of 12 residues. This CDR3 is CSVDDRYNEQFF. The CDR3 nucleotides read TGCAGCGTTGACGACAGATACAATGAGCAGTTCTTC.

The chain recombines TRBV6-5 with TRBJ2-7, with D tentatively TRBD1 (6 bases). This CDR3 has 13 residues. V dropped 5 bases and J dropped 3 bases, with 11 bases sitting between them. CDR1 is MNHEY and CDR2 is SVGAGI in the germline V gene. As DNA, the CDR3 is TGTGCCAGCAGTCGGGACACCAACTACGAGCAGTACTTC. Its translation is CASSRDTNYEQYF.

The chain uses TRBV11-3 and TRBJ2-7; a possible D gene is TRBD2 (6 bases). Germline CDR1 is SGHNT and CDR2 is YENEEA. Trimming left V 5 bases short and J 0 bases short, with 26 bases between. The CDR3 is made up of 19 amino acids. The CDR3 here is CASSITRYGTFGRSYEQYF. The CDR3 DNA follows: TGTGCCAGCAGCATCACTAGATATGGGACTTTCGGGCGCTCCTACGAGCAGTACTTC.

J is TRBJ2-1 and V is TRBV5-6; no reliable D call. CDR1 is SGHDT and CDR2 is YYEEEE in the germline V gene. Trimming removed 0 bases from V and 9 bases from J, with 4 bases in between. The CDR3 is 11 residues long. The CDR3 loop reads CASSLGGEQFF. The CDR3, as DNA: TGTGCCAGCAGCTTGGGAGGTGAGCAGTTCTTC.

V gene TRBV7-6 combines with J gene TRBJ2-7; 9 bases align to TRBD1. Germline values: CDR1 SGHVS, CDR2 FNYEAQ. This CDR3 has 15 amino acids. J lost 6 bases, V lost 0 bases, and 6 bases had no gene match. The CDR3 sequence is CASSLATGGSGEQYF. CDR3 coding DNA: TGTGCCAGCAGCTTAGCAACAGGGGGCTCGGGCGAGCAGTACTTC. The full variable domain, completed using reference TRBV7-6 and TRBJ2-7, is GAGVSQSPRYKVTKRGQDVALRCDPISGHVSLYWYRQALGQGPEFLTYFNYEAQQDKSGLPNDRFSAERPEGSISTLTIQRTEQRDSAMYRCASSLATGGSGEQYFGPGTRLTVT.

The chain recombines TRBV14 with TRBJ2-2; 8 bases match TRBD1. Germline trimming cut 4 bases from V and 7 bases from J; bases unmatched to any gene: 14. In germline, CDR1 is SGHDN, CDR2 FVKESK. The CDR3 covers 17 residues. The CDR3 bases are TGTGCCAGCAGCCGCCAATTGAGGACAGGGTTTAGCGGGGAGCTGTTTTTT. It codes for CASSRQLRTGFSGELFF.

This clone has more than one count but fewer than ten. The CDR3 region is CASSLGSDFRSYEQYF. In DNA form, the CDR3 reads TGCGCCAGCAGCTTGGGTAGCGACTTTCGATCCTACGAGCAGTACTTC. The genes are TRBV5-1 and TRBJ2-7; D is perhaps TRBD2 (5 bases). CDR1 and CDR2 from the germline V gene are SGHRS and YFSETQ. The CDR3 runs to 16 residues. Trimming left V 0 bases short and J 1 base short, with 14 bases between. Filled out from reference TRBV5-1 and TRBJ2-7, the complete variable domain reads KAGVTQTPRYLIKTRGQQVTLSCSPISGHRSVSWYQQTPGQGLQFLFEYFSETQRNKGNFPGRFSGRQFSNSRSEMNVSTLELGDSALYLCASSLGSDFRSYEQYFGPGTRLTVT.

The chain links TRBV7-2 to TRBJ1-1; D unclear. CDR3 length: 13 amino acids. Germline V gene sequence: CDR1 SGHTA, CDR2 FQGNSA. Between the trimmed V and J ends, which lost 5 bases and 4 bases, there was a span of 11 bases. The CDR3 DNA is TGTGCCAGCAGCCCTAGAATGGGCACTGAAGCTTTCTTT. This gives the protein CASSPRMGTEAFF.

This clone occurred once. This CDR3 is CASSSQGFGTQYF. Written as DNA, the CDR3 is TGTGCCAGCAGCTCCCAGGGATTCGGGACCCAGTACTTC. The chain is built from TRBV5-6 and TRBJ2-5, with a tentative D call TRBD1 (5 bases). Germline V gene data show CDR1 as SGHDT and CDR2 as YYEEEE. V was shortened by 3 bases and J by 7 bases, with 13 bases between the two germline ends. CDR3 size: 13 residues.

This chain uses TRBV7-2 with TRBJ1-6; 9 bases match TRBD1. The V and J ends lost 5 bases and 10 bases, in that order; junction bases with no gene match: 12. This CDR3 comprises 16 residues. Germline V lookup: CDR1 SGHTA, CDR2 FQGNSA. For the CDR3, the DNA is TGTGCCAGCAGCAGACAAAACAGGGGGCCCAGCTCACCCCTCCACTTT. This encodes CASSRQNRGPSSPLHF.

CDR3 sequence: CASSYREVTEAFF. In DNA, the CDR3 is TGTGCCAGCAGTTATAGGGAGGTCACTGAAGCTTTCTTT. The rearrangement joins TRBV6-5 to TRBJ1-1; D ambiguous. The CDR3 length is 13 residues. Trimming took 3 bases from V and 4 from J, leaving 9 bases between them. Germline V gene sequence: CDR1 MNHEY, CDR2 SVGAGI.

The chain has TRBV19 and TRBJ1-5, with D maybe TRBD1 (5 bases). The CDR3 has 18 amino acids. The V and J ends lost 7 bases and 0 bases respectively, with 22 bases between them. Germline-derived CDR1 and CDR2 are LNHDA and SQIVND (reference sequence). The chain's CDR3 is CASTQNLLGRHSNQPQHF. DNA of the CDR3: TGTGCCAGTACCCAAAACTTGTTGGGGCGCCATAGCAATCAGCCCCAGCATTTT.

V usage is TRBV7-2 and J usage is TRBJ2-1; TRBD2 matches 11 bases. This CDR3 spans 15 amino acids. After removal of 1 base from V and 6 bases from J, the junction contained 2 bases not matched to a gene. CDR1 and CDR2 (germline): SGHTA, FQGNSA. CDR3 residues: CASSLGGLAVNEQFF. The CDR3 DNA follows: TGTGCCAGCAGCTTAGGGGGACTAGCGGTCAATGAGCAGTTCTTC.

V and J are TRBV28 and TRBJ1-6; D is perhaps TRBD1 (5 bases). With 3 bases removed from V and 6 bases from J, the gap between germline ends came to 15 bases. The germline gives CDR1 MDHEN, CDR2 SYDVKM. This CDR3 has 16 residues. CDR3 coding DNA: TGTGCCAGCAGTTTTGCGGGGGAAGGAATTAATTCACCCCTCCACTTT. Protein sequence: CASSFAGEGINSPLHF.

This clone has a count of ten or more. Here the CDR3 reads CASSGTRTGDRELFF. In nucleotides, the CDR3 is TGTGCCAGCAGTGGGACTAGGACTGGTGATAGGGAGCTGTTTTTT. The chain combines TRBV2 with TRBJ2-2; 7 bases align to TRBD2. This CDR3 comprises 15 residues. Germline trimming cut 4 bases from V and 9 bases from J; bases unmatched to any gene: 11. Germline V CDR1 and CDR2: SNHLY, FYNNEI.

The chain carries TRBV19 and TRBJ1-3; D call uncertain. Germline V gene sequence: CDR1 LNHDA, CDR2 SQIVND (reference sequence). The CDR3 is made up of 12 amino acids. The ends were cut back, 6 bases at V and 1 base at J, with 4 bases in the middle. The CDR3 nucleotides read TGTGCCAGTAGCAAATCTGGAAACACCATATATTTT. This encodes CASSKSGNTIYF.

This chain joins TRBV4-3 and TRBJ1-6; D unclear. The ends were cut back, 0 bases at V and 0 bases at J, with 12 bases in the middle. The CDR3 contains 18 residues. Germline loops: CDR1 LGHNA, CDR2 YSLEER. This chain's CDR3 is CASSQDKSGSSYNSPLHF. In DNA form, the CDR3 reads TGCGCCAGCAGCCAAGATAAGTCTGGGAGCTCCTATAATTCACCCCTCCACTTT.

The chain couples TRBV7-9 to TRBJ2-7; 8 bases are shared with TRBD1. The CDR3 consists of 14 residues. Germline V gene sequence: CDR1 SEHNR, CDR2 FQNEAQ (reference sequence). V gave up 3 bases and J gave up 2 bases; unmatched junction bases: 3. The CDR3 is CASSFGQGTYEQYF. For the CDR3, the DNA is TGTGCCAGCAGCTTTGGACAGGGCACCTACGAGCAGTACTTC.

The CDR3 DNA reads as TGTGCCATCAGCGGAGCGGGGAGCTCCTACAATGAGCAGTTCTTC. Its protein product is CAISGAGSSYNEQFF. This chain links TRBV10-3 with TRBJ2-1, with 7 nucleotides matching TRBD2. The germline gives CDR1 ENHRY, CDR2 SYGVKD. V was pared by 6 bases and J by 0 bases, with 5 bases of the junction left unmatched. This CDR3 is 15 amino acids long.

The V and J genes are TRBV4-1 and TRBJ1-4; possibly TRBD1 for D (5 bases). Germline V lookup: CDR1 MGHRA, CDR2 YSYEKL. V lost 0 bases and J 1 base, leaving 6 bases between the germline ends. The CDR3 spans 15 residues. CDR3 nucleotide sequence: TGCGCCAGCAGCCAAGAGGGGGGAACTAATGAAAAACTGTTTTTT. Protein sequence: CASSQEGGTNEKLFF.

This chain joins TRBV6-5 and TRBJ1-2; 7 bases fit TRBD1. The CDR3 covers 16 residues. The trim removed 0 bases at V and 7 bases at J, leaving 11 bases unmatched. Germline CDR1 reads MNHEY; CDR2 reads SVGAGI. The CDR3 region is CASSYSATGPYGGYTF. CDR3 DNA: TGTGCCAGCAGTTACTCGGCGACAGGGCCTTATGGTGGCTACACCTTC.

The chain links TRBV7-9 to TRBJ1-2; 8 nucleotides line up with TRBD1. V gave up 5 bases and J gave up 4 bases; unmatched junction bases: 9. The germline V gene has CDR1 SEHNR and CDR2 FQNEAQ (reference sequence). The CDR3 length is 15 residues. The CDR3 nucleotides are TGTGCCAGCAGCGAAGGGACAGGACGGACCTATGGCTACACCTTC. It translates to CASSEGTGRTYGYTF.

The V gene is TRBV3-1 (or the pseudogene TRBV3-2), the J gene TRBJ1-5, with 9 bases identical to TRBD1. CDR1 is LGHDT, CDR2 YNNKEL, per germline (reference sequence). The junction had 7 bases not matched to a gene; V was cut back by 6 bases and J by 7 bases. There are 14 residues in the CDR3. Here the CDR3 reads CASSSTGGGQPQHF. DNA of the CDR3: TGTGCCAGCAGTTCTACAGGGGGCGGGCAGCCCCAGCATTTT.

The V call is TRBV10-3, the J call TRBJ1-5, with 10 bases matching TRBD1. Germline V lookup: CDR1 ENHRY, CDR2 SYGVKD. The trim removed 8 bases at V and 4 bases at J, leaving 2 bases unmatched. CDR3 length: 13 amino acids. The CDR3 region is CAIGQGENQPQHF. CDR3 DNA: TGTGCCATCGGACAGGGGGAAAATCAGCCCCAGCATTTT.

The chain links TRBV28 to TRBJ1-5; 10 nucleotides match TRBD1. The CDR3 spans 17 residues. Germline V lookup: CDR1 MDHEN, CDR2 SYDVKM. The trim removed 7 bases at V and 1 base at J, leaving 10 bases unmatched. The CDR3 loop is CASIPPGTGASNQPQHF. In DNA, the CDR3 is TGTGCCAGCATTCCCCCCGGGACAGGGGCGAGCAATCAGCCCCAGCATTTT.

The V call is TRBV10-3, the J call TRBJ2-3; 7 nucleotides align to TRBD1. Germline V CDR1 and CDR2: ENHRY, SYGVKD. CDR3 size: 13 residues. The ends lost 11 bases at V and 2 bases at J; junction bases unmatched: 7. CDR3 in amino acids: CASRDRDTDTQYF. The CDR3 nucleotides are TGTGCCTCCCGGGACAGAGACACAGATACGCAGTATTTT.